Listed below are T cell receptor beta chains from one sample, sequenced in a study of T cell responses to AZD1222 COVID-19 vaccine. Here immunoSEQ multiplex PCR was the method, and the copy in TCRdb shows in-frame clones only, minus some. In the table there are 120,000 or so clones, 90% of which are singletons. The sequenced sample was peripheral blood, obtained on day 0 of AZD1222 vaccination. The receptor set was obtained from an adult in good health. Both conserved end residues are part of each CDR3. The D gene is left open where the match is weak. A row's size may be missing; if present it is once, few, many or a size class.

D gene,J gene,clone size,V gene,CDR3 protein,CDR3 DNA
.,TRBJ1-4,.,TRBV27,CASSFLPPVATNEKLFF,TGTGCCAGCAGTTTCCTTCCACCAGTTGCAACTAATGAAAAACTGTTTTTT
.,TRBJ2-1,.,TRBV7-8,CASSLVVGTSYNEQFF,TGTGCCAGCAGCTTAGTGGTAGGCACCTCCTACAATGAGCAGTTCTTC
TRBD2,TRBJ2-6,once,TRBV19,CASSIEGPWGGSGANVLTF,TGTGCCAGTAGTATCGAGGGCCCTTGGGGAGGGTCTGGGGCCAACGTCCTGACTTTC
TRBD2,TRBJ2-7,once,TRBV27,CASSPLAGGENEQYF,TGTGCCAGCAGCCCTTTAGCGGGAGGGGAAAACGAGCAGTACTTC
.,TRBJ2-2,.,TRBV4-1,CASSQGGGELFF,TGCGCCAGCAGTCAGGGGGGCGGGGAGCTGTTTTTT
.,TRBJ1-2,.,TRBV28,CASSLSQPSNYGYTF,TGTGCCAGCAGTTTATCGCAGCCCTCCAACTATGGCTACACCTTC
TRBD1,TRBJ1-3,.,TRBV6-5,CASTSLRGPGNTIYF,TGTGCCAGCACCAGCCTCAGGGGGCCTGGAAACACCATATATTTT
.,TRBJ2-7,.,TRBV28,CASSPPGTRAYEQYF,TGTGCCAGCAGCCCCCCCGGGACAAGAGCCTACGAGCAGTACTTC
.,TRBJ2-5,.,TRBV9,CASSAQGEETQYF,TGTGCCAGCAGCGCACAGGGCGAGGAGACCCAGTACTTC
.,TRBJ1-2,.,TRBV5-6,CASSLRQYGYTF,TGTGCCAGCAGCTTGAGGCAGTATGGCTACACCTTC
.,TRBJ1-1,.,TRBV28,CASSFPGFKGTEAFF,TGTGCCAGCAGTTTCCCAGGGTTTAAGGGCACTGAAGCTTTCTTT
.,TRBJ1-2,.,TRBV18,CASSPLIAESYGYTF,TGTGCCAGCTCACCGCTTATCGCAGAGAGCTATGGCTACACCTTC
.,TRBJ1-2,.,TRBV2,CASSGSRGYTF,TGTGCCAGCAGTGGCAGCCGCGGCTACACCTTC
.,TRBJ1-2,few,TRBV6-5,CASQGENYGYTF,TGTGCCAGCCAGGGAGAAAACTATGGCTACACCTTC
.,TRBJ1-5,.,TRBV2,CASSVRRDQPQHF,TGTGCCAGCAGTGTACGGAGAGATCAGCCCCAGCATTTT
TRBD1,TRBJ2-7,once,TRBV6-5,CASSYLTGADYEQYF,TGTGCCAGCAGTTATTTGACAGGGGCCGACTACGAGCAGTACTTC
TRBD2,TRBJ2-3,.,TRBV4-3,CASSPATSAIADTQYF,TGCGCCAGCTCCCCAGCAACTAGCGCCATAGCAGATACGCAGTATTTT
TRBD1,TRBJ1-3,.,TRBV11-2,CASRETGRSGNTIYF,TGTGCCAGCAGAGAGACAGGGCGCTCTGGAAACACCATATATTTT
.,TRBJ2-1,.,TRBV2,CASREDYHNEQFF,TGTGCCAGCAGAGAGGACTACCACAATGAGCAGTTCTTC
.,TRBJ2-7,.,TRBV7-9,CASSPWQGPSYEQYF,TGTGCCAGCAGCCCCTGGCAGGGTCCATCCTACGAGCAGTACTTC
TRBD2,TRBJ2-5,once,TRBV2,CASTSSGNQETQYF,TGTGCCAGCACCTCTAGCGGGAACCAAGAGACCCAGTACTTC
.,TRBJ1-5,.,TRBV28,CASSPTGFNQPQHF,TGTGCCAGCAGCCCCACAGGGTTTAATCAGCCCCAGCATTTT
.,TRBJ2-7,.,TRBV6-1,CASSGRGGTPYYEQYF,TGTGCCAGCAGTGGGAGAGGGGGGACTCCCTATTACGAGCAGTACTTC
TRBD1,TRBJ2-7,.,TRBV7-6,CASSFGTGGNYEQYF,TGTGCCAGCAGCTTCGGGACAGGGGGCAACTACGAGCAGTACTTC
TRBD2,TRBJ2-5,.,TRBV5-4,CASSLLTSAQETQYF,TGTGCCAGCAGCTTGTTGACTAGCGCCCAAGAGACCCAGTACTTC
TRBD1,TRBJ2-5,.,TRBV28,CASSLTGTGQETQYF,TGTGCCAGCAGTCTGACAGGGACAGGGCAAGAGACCCAGTACTTC
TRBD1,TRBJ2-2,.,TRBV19,CASSLQGGMTGELFF,TGTGCCAGTAGTCTACAGGGGGGAATGACCGGGGAGCTGTTTTTT
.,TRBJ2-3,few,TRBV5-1,CASSPGEVTDTQYF,TGCGCCAGCAGCCCAGGGGAAGTGACAGATACGCAGTATTTT
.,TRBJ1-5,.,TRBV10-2,CASSPGQNQPQHF,TGCGCCAGCAGCCCAGGACAAAATCAGCCCCAGCATTTT
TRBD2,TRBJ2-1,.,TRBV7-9,CASDGLAGVEQFF,TGTGCCAGCGATGGACTAGCGGGAGTTGAGCAGTTCTTC